This T cell receptor beta chain was recovered during a study of cytomegalovirus exposure and HLA in healthy donors. Use of 60 Vbeta and 13 Jbeta primers characterized the PCR. Here immunoSEQ multiplex PCR was the method, and the copy in TCRdb shows in-frame clones only, minus some. Here the sample spans about 220,000 clones, over 70% being singletons. Study results and caveats: The listing of fewer than 200 TCR beta chains classed them as cytomegalovirus-associated.

The V gene end was trimmed by 8 bases and the J gene end by 3 bases; junction bases not matched to a gene: 11. Per germline, CDR1 SNHLY and CDR2 FYNNEI. The CDR3 has 16 amino acids. Comment on this clone: Its antigen is not known.

This sequence joins TRBV2 and TRBJ2-3; TRBD1 agrees at 10 bases. This sequence was found in a boy aged 2 to 9 in good health and CMV-seronegative. Sequences were obtained from PBMCs. The CDR3 coding sequence is TGTGCCAGCGAACCCCAGACAGGGGGCTTGACAGATACGCAGTATTTT. Its translation: CASEPQTGGLTDTQYF.